One sample yielded the 21 T cell receptor beta chains listed below, sequenced in a study of T cell responses to AZD1222 COVID-19 vaccine. Some clones are missing from TCRdb's copy, which holds only in-frame ones; the method was immunoSEQ multiplex PCR. The specimen's table records about 140,000 clones. Sequencing input: peripheral blood. The receptor source for this set is an adult in good health.

The rearrangement links TRBV3-1 (or the pseudogene TRBV3-2) to TRBJ1-3; D is perhaps TRBD1 (6 bases). CDR1 LGHDT and CDR2 YNNKEL come from the germline V gene (reference sequence). The CDR3 has 15 amino acids. The V gene lost 1 base and the J gene lost 4 bases, with 11 bases spanning the gap. The CDR3 sequence is CASSQVRGGGNTIYF. Written as DNA, the CDR3 is TGTGCCAGCAGCCAAGTTCGGGGGGGCGGAAACACCATATATTTT.

The V gene is TRBV6-1, the J gene TRBJ1-1, with no clear D. CDR1 is MNHNS and CDR2 is SASEGT in the germline V gene. CDR3 length: 13 residues. The V end was cut by 3 bases, the J end by 4 bases, with 9 bases between. CDR3 nucleotides: TGTGCCAGCAGTGATGCTAGATCCACTGAAGCTTTCTTT. As protein: CASSDARSTEAFF.

V is TRBV5-1 and J is TRBJ2-7, with TRBD1 matching over 9 bases. Germline trimming cut 3 bases from V and 5 bases from J; bases unmatched to any gene: 6. This CDR3 is 14 amino acids long. Germline CDR1 reads SGHRS; CDR2 reads YFSETQ. CDR3 coding DNA: TGCGCCAGCAGCTCGAGGACAGGGGCGGACGAGCAGTACTTC. Translating gives CASSSRTGADEQYF.

V and J are TRBV24-1 and TRBJ2-3; D assignment may be TRBD1 or TRBD2 (5 bases each). Trimming removed 6 bases at V and 6 bases at J, with 6 bases between. The germline CDR1 and CDR2 sequences are KGHDR and SFDVKD. The CDR3 has 11 residues. The CDR3 here is CATSRGDTQYF. CDR3 nucleotides: TGTGCCACCAGTCGGGGCGATACGCAGTATTTT.

The rearrangement links TRBV7-3 to TRBJ2-6, with D perhaps TRBD1 (6 bases). This CDR3 region has 18 residues. Germline V gene lookup returns CDR1 SGHTA and CDR2 FQGTGA. V was shortened by 1 base and J by 0 bases, with 13 bases between the two germline ends. Written as DNA, the CDR3 is TGTGCCAGCAGCTTAAGGGGTACCAGGGGCTCTGGGGCCAACGTCCTGACTTTC. Encoded protein: CASSLRGTRGSGANVLTF.

This chain links TRBV11-1 with TRBJ1-1; D gene uncertain. Germline V gene data show CDR1 as SGHAT and CDR2 as FQDESV (reference sequence). This CDR3 region has 14 residues. The V gene lost 5 bases and the J gene lost 0 bases, with 10 bases spanning the gap. The CDR3 protein is CASSPQTVNTEAFF. In DNA form, the CDR3 reads TGTGCCAGCAGCCCCCAAACAGTGAACACTGAAGCTTTCTTT.

The chain joins TRBV30 to TRBJ1-5, with D tentatively TRBD1 (5 bases). The length of the CDR3 is 13 residues. From germline, CDR1 is GTSNPN and CDR2 SVGIG (reference sequence). The ends were cut back, 0 bases at V and 5 bases at J, with 8 bases in the middle. The CDR3 nucleotides read TGTGCCTGGAGTGTGGGGACGGATCAGCCCCAGCATTTT. Translating gives CAWSVGTDQPQHF. Together with reference TRBV30 and TRBJ1-5, the CDR3 gives the full variable domain: SQTIHQWPATLVQPVGSPLSLECTVEGTSNPNLYWYRQAAGRGLQLLFYSVGIGQISSEVPQNLSASRPQDRQFILSSKKLLLSDSGFYLCAWSVGTDQPQHFGDGTRLSIL.

As to this clone: The junction shows a germline mismatch at one end, possibly a read error. The rearrangement joins TRBV6-2 or TRBV6-3 to TRBJ1-1, with 7 bases identical to TRBD1. The CDR3 consists of 15 residues. Germline CDR1 and CDR2: MNHEY and SVGEGT. DNA of the CDR3: TGTGCCAGCAGTAACTCCGGGACAGTTAACACTGAAGCTTTCTTT. It yields the protein CASSNSGTVNTEAFF.

This chain uses TRBV5-1 with TRBJ2-2; D assignment may be TRBD1 or TRBD2 (6 bases each). This CDR3 comprises 19 residues. V was trimmed by 4 bases and J by 2 bases, leaving 24 bases between them. The germline V gene has CDR1 SGHRS and CDR2 YFSETQ. CDR3 protein: CASSPNRGPGTSNTGELFF. CDR3 in DNA: TGCGCCAGCAGCCCGAACCGGGGGCCAGGGACATCAAACACCGGGGAGCTGTTTTTT.

The chain links TRBV28 to TRBJ1-4, with D tentatively TRBD1 (6 bases). Germline CDR1 and CDR2: MDHEN and SYDVKM. With 9 bases removed from V and 7 bases from J, the gap between germline ends came to 15 bases. CDR3 size: 13 residues. The CDR3 loop reads CASRGDLGEKLFF. The CDR3 nucleotides are TGTGCCAGTAGGGGGGATTTGGGTGAAAAACTGTTTTTT.

This chain uses TRBV5-6 with TRBJ1-5, with 7 bases lining up with TRBD1. The CDR3 length is 14 residues. Trimming took 4 bases from V and 2 from J; bases not matched to a gene: 3. CDR1 and CDR2 (germline): SGHDT, YYEEEE. CDR3 sequence (DNA): TGTGCCAGCAGCCTCACAGGGGGCAATCAGCCCCAGCATTTT. Translation gives CASSLTGGNQPQHF.

CDR3 protein: CASSEEGGSSYNEQFF. The CDR3 DNA follows: TGTGCCAGCAGTGAAGAAGGCGGGAGCTCCTACAATGAGCAGTTCTTC. The V gene is TRBV2, the J gene TRBJ2-1, with 7 bases fitting TRBD2. The CDR3 runs to 16 residues. Germline V gene sequence: CDR1 SNHLY, CDR2 FYNNEI. The V gene end was trimmed by 1 base and the J gene end by 0 bases; junction bases not matched to a gene: 3. The whole variable domain, remainder taken from reference TRBV2 and TRBJ2-1, is EPEVTQTPSHQVTQMGQEVILRCVPISNHLYFYWYRQILGQKVEFLVSFYNNEISEKSEIFDDQFSVERPDGSNFTLKIRSTKLEDSAMYFCASSEEGGSSYNEQFFGPGTRLTVL.

The chain has TRBV10-3 and TRBJ2-3; D possibly corresponds to TRBD2 (6 bases). Trimming took off 3 bases at V and 2 bases at J, with 9 bases between the two ends. Germline V gives CDR1 ENHRY, CDR2 SYGVKD. The CDR3 extends over 14 amino acids. This chain's CDR3 is CAISESGPTDTQYF. CDR3 DNA: TGTGCCATCAGTGAAAGCGGGCCCACAGATACGCAGTATTTT.

The CDR3 DNA follows: TGCGCCAGCAGCCAAGGTAACAGGGCCCAAAGGGATGGCTACACCTTC. Amino acids: CASSQGNRAQRDGYTF. The genes are TRBV4-3 and TRBJ1-2; weak D call: TRBD1 (6 bases). CDR3 size: 16 residues. Per the germline V gene, CDR1 is LGHNA and CDR2 is YSLEER. Trimming left V 1 base short and J 6 bases short, with 18 bases between.

The rearrangement joins TRBV7-2 to TRBJ2-5; the D gene is possibly TRBD2 (6 bases). The V end lost 5 bases, the J end lost 1 base, and 11 bases lay between the germline ends. Germline lookup yields CDR1 SGHTA and CDR2 FQGNSA. The CDR3 totals 14 residues. CDR3 in DNA: TGTGCCAGCAGCCCGCCAGCGGGCCAAGAGACCCAGTACTTC. This encodes CASSPPAGQETQYF.

J is TRBJ2-1 and V is TRBV3-1 (or the pseudogene TRBV3-2), with D unresolved. The length of the CDR3 is 12 residues. Looked up from germline, CDR1 is LGHDT and CDR2 is YNNKEL (reference sequence). Trimming took 1 base from V and 9 from J, leaving 7 bases between them. The CDR3 coding sequence is TGTGCCAGCAGCCAAGCGGTCGGTGAGCAGTTCTTC. This gives the protein CASSQAVGEQFF.

The chain combines TRBV5-6 with TRBJ1-2; D perhaps matches TRBD1 (5 bases). The CDR3 length is 13 residues. The V end lost 1 base, the J end lost 4 bases, and 8 bases lay between the germline ends. Germline CDR1 reads SGHDT; CDR2 reads YYEEEE. The CDR3 spells CASSLRGSYGYTF. The DNA for the CDR3 is TGTGCCAGCAGCTTGCGGGGCTCCTATGGCTACACCTTC.

The chain recombines TRBV15 with TRBJ2-3; 10 nucleotides match TRBD2. CDR3 length: 18 amino acids. Per the germline V gene, CDR1 is LNHNV and CDR2 is YYDKDF (reference sequence). J lost 0 bases, V lost 5 bases, and 11 bases had no gene match. Here the CDR3 DNA reads TGTGCCACCAGCGGAGCTGCTAGCGGGGGCCCTAGCACAGATACGCAGTATTTT. This translates into CATSGAASGGPSTDTQYF.

The chain joins TRBV5-6 to TRBJ1-1, with TRBD1 matching 9 bases. The CDR3 sequence is 14 residues long. Germline CDR1 SGHDT, CDR2 YYEEEE. Trimming at V came to 1 base and at J to 5 bases, leaving 3 bases not matched to a gene. The CDR3 loop reads CASSLNRGRTEAFF. The CDR3 DNA reads as TGTGCCAGCAGCTTGAACAGGGGGCGGACTGAAGCTTTCTTT.

The genes are TRBV3-1 (or the pseudogene TRBV3-2) and TRBJ1-6; 10 bases are shared with TRBD1. Germline V gives CDR1 LGHDT, CDR2 YNNKEL (reference sequence). Trimming removed 0 bases from V and 9 bases from J; junction bases left unmatched: 5. This CDR3 is built from 16 residues. The DNA of the CDR3 is TGTGCCAGCAGCCAAGATTGGGGGACAGGGGCTTCACCCCTCCACTTT. Its protein is CASSQDWGTGASPLHF.

The V call is TRBV12-5, the J call TRBJ1-2; D is unresolved. Germline V gives CDR1 LGHNT, CDR2 FRNRAP. The length of the CDR3 is 16 residues. The V gene lost 0 bases and the J gene lost 2 bases, with 13 bases spanning the gap. The CDR3 region is CASGLVLRDWNYGYTF. The DNA for the CDR3 is TGTGCTAGTGGTTTGGTACTGAGGGATTGGAACTATGGCTACACCTTC.